These 2 T cell receptor beta chains came from one sample sequenced in a study of blood T cell repertoires in COVID-19. TCRdb's table, derived via immunoSEQ multiplex PCR, lists solely in-frame clones and lacks some. The top ten clones hold 10% of a sample with hundreds of thousands of clones, 88% of them seen once. Specimen: peripheral blood. The receptors here all came from a woman aged 70-85 years with COVID-19, enrolled during active disease.

For the CDR3, the DNA is TGTGCCAGCAGCTTACAGGGATTAGATACGCAGTATTTT. Translating gives CASSLQGLDTQYF. The V and J genes are TRBV7-2 and TRBJ2-3; possibly TRBD1 for D (5 bases). V was shortened by 2 bases and J by 5 bases, with 8 bases between the two germline ends. The CDR3 sequence is 13 residues long. The germline V gene encodes CDR1 SGHTA and CDR2 FQGNSA.

This clone was observed a single time. V gene TRBV29-1 combines with J gene TRBJ1-1, with unresolved D. The germline V and J ends were trimmed by 5 bases and 4 bases, with 11 bases remaining between them. The CDR3 consists of 12 residues. The germline CDR1 and CDR2 sequences are SQVTM and ANQGSEA. This chain's CDR3 is CSVHGKVTEAFF. In DNA, the CDR3 is TGCAGCGTTCACGGGAAGGTCACTGAAGCTTTCTTT. Combining the CDR3 with reference TRBV29-1 and TRBJ1-1 gives the whole variable domain SAVISQKPSRDICQRGTSLTIQCQVDSQVTMMFWYRQQPGQSLTLIATANQGSEATYESGFVIDKFPISRPNLTFSTLTVSNMSPEDSSIYLCSVHGKVTEAFFGQGTRLTVV.